A single sample gave rise to the 26 T cell receptor beta chains below, sequenced in a study of blood T cell repertoires in COVID-19 (dated by TCRdb to the early 2020s). The method behind the library was the immunoSEQ multiplex PCR assay. Drawn from immuneACCESS, this table holds only the in-frame rearrangements with V and J called that TCRdb kept. Clones are partly lost; checked studies trace under half to an unresolved V gene and leave the rest unexplained. The sample includes a few hundred thousand clones, with around 84% observed a single time. The ten largest clones add up to roughly 4.1% of the sample. Sequenced material: peripheral blood. These receptors all come from a man over 45 with acute or convalescent COVID-19.

This chain uses TRBV4-1 with TRBJ1-6, with TRBD1 identical over 7 bases. Germline V gene data show CDR1 as MGHRA and CDR2 as YSYEKL. This CDR3 comprises 18 residues. V was pared by 2 bases and J by 3 bases, with 10 bases of the junction left unmatched. CDR3 sequence reads: CASSQRSGTEFYNSPLHF. CDR3 nucleotide sequence: TGCGCCAGCAGCCAAAGGAGTGGGACAGAGTTCTATAATTCACCCCTCCACTTT.

V usage is TRBV6-6 and J usage is TRBJ1-2, with 7 nucleotides matching TRBD1. The CDR3 contains 13 residues. J gave up 3 bases and V 6 bases, and 4 bases lay outside the gene matches. CDR1 and CDR2 (germline): MNHNY, SVGAGI (reference sequence). This CDR3 reads CASSRGTDYGYTF. The CDR3 bases are TGTGCCAGCAGCCGTGGGACAGACTATGGCTACACCTTC.

On this clone itself: This sample also contains other DNA sequences that code for the same CDR3. The chain recombines TRBV5-6 with TRBJ2-2; no clear D gene. V lost 1 base, J lost 0 bases, and 4 bases lay in between. The CDR3 consists of 14 residues. Germline V gene data show CDR1 as SGHDT and CDR2 as YYEEEE. In DNA form, the CDR3 reads TGTGCCAGCAGCTTGACACCGAACACCGGGGAGCTGTTTTTT. Translation gives CASSLTPNTGELFF.

This clone was counted only a few times. V usage is TRBV7-7 and J usage is TRBJ2-3; D unresolved. The length of the CDR3 is 13 residues. Germline assignment: CDR1 SSHAT and CDR2 FNYEAQ (reference sequence). Trimming cost V 3 bases and J 3 bases, with 7 bases left between them. In nucleotides, the CDR3 is TGTGCCAGCAGCTTCGAACGGACAGATACGCAGTATTTT. Translating gives CASSFERTDTQYF.

V gene TRBV19 combines with J gene TRBJ2-5; 8 nucleotides line up with TRBD1. J was trimmed by 1 base and V by 4 bases; bases with no gene match: 5. CDR1 is LNHDA, CDR2 SQIVND, per germline (reference sequence). CDR3 length: 15 residues. CDR3 protein: CASSTIGQGQETQYF. The CDR3 DNA follows: TGTGCCAGTAGTACGATTGGACAGGGCCAAGAGACCCAGTACTTC.

The genes are TRBV5-1 and TRBJ2-2; 12 bases are shared with TRBD2. The ends lost 2 bases at V and 1 base at J; junction bases unmatched: 0. The CDR3 contains 16 residues. Looked up from germline, CDR1 is SGHRS and CDR2 is YFSETQ. In nucleotides, the CDR3 is TGCGCCAGCAGCTTACTAGCGGGGGGGAACACCGGGGAGCTGTTTTTT. Encoded protein: CASSLLAGGNTGELFF.

This chain links TRBV11-2 with TRBJ1-2; 9 bases agree with TRBD1. This CDR3 contains 14 residues. J gave up 7 bases and V 5 bases, and 8 bases lay outside the gene matches. The germline CDR1 and CDR2 sequences are SGHAT and FQNNGV. CDR3 region: CASSTGQGSGGYTF. The CDR3 DNA follows: TGTGCCAGCAGCACTGGACAGGGGAGTGGTGGCTACACCTTC.

This clone was seen only once. J is TRBJ1-4 and V is TRBV11-1; D not resolved. Germline V gene lookup returns CDR1 SGHAT and CDR2 FQDESV (reference sequence). Between the trimmed V and J ends, which lost 5 bases and 8 bases, there was a span of 18 bases. The CDR3 is made up of 15 amino acids. For the CDR3, the DNA is TGTGCCAGCAGCCCGGCCCGCGGTCTCTGGGAAAAACTGTTTTTT. Its protein product is CASSPARGLWEKLFF.

The V gene is TRBV7-9, the J gene TRBJ1-2; D gene unclear. Germline V gene data show CDR1 as SEHNR and CDR2 as FQNEAQ (reference sequence). The CDR3 loop spans 13 amino acids. V was trimmed by 3 bases and J by 8 bases, leaving 13 bases between them. CDR3 in amino acids: CASSLFGPRGYTF. CDR3 nucleotides: TGTGCCAGCAGCTTGTTTGGGCCCCGGGGCTACACCTTC.

This clone was observed a single time. The chain uses TRBV2 and TRBJ1-5; no clear D gene. The CDR3 has 13 residues. V dropped 3 bases and J dropped 7 bases, with 10 bases sitting between them. Germline-derived CDR1 and CDR2 are SNHLY and FYNNEI. DNA of the CDR3: TGTGCCAGCAGTGAGCGAGGAGGACAGCCCCAGCATTTT. This translates into CASSERGGQPQHF.

The chain is built from TRBV12-5 and TRBJ2-3; 9 nucleotides align to TRBD1. Germline V gene sequence: CDR1 LGHNT, CDR2 FRNRAP. The CDR3 runs to 17 residues. V lost 6 bases and J lost 5; bases outside the gene matches: 15. Here the CDR3 DNA reads TGTGCTAGTGGGGGGACAGGGCCACTCCCTGTAGAAGATACGCAGTATTTT. Amino acids: CASGGTGPLPVEDTQYF.

V and J are TRBV29-1 and TRBJ2-3; 11 bases line up with TRBD2. Germline CDR1 SQVTM, CDR2 ANQGSEA. This CDR3 is 13 amino acids long. V lost 6 bases, J lost 4 bases, and 3 bases stayed unmatched. CDR3 in DNA: TGCAGCGTCGTAGCGGGGGGGGCAGATACGCAGTATTTT. It yields the protein CSVVAGGADTQYF.

CDR3 DNA sequence: TGTGCCAGCTCGGCGGGGGGGCATGGAGAGCAGTACTTC. As protein: CASSAGGHGEQYF. The chain has TRBV11-2 and TRBJ2-7, with 9 positions matching TRBD2. CDR3 length: 13 residues. Germline V CDR1 and CDR2: SGHAT, FQNNGV. The trim removed 8 bases at V and 7 bases at J, leaving 9 bases unmatched.

The V call is TRBV30, the J call TRBJ2-7, with D perhaps TRBD1 (5 bases). This CDR3 spans 12 amino acids. The germline V gene encodes CDR1 GTSNPN and CDR2 SVGIG (reference sequence). Deletions cut 2 bases from V and 1 base from J, with 6 bases between. The CDR3 DNA is TGTGCCTGGAGTACAGGTTCCTACGAGCAGTACTTC. Its protein product is CAWSTGSYEQYF. The variable domain in full, completed from reference TRBV30 and TRBJ2-7, reads SQTIHQWPATLVQPVGSPLSLECTVEGTSNPNLYWYRQAAGRGLQLLFYSVGIGQISSEVPQNLSASRPQDRQFILSSKKLLLSDSGFYLCAWSTGSYEQYFGPGTRLTVT.

The chain has TRBV6-5 and TRBJ1-5, with D maybe TRBD1 (5 bases). Germline-derived CDR1 and CDR2 are MNHEY and SVGAGI. The CDR3 sequence is 15 residues long. V was shortened by 7 bases and J by 0 bases, with 13 bases between the two germline ends. Here the CDR3 reads CASMKQGYSNQPQHF. The CDR3 DNA reads as TGTGCCAGCATGAAGCAGGGCTATAGCAATCAGCCCCAGCATTTT.

This chain links TRBV19 with TRBJ1-4; TRBD1 matches 10 bases. V trimming: 6 bases; J trimming: 0 bases; junction bases outside the gene matches: 7. CDR1 and CDR2 (germline): LNHDA, SQIVND (reference sequence). CDR3 length: 17 amino acids. The chain's CDR3 is CASSTRDRGATNEKLFF. CDR3 nucleotide sequence: TGTGCCAGTAGCACCCGGGACAGGGGTGCAACTAATGAAAAACTGTTTTTT.

J is TRBJ1-1 and V is TRBV7-2; D is ambiguous. Trimming took off 2 bases at V and 6 bases at J, with 7 bases between the two ends. The CDR3 covers 12 residues. Germline V gene data show CDR1 as SGHTA and CDR2 as FQGNSA. This CDR3 is CASSLIGAEAFF. The CDR3 nucleotides are TGTGCCAGCAGCTTAATCGGGGCTGAAGCTTTCTTT.

The genes are TRBV27 and TRBJ2-1, with TRBD1 as a possible D gene (6 bases). Germline-derived CDR1 and CDR2 are MNHEY and SMNVEV (reference sequence). The ends were cut back, 6 bases at V and 0 bases at J, with 12 bases in the middle. This CDR3 comprises 15 residues. In DNA, the CDR3 is TGTGCCAGCAGACCCGCAGGGGTCTCCTACAATGAGCAGTTCTTC. Amino acid sequence: CASRPAGVSYNEQFF.

The rearrangement links TRBV5-1 to TRBJ1-1; D is uncertain. Per germline, CDR1 SGHRS and CDR2 YFSETQ. The length of the CDR3 is 17 residues. The ends were cut back, 4 bases at V and 0 bases at J, with 19 bases in the middle. CDR3 bases: TGCGCCAGCAGCCCCAGCGTCGGATTCAGCCTGAACACTGAAGCTTTCTTT. Translated, it gives CASSPSVGFSLNTEAFF.

The chain employs TRBV5-4 and TRBJ2-1; possible D gene TRBD2, 6 bases. Germline CDR1 reads SGHNT; CDR2 reads YYREEE (reference sequence). This CDR3 contains 15 residues. Trimming took off 4 bases at V and 7 bases at J, with 18 bases between the two ends. CDR3 nucleotides: TGTGCCAGCAGCCCCACAACCGGGACTTGGAATGAGCAGTTCTTC. Protein: CASSPTTGTWNEQFF. Using reference TRBV5-4 and TRBJ2-1 for the parts outside the CDR3, the full variable domain is ETGVTQSPTHLIKTRGQQVTLRCSSQSGHNTVSWYQQALGQGPQFIFQYYREEENGRGNFPPRFSGLQFPNYSSELNVNALELDDSALYLCASSPTTGTWNEQFFGPGTRLTVL.

V usage is TRBV7-9 and J usage is TRBJ1-2; a weak D match, TRBD1 (5 bases). Germline CDR1 and CDR2: SEHNR and FQNEAQ (reference sequence). The CDR3 contains 13 residues. V lost 5 bases to trimming and J lost 5 bases, with 12 bases between them. The CDR3 region is CASSRDSFYGYTF. In DNA, the CDR3 is TGTGCCAGCAGCCGCGACAGTTTTTATGGCTACACCTTC.

The gene calls are TRBV6-5 and TRBJ1-1; D is possibly TRBD1 (5 bases). There are 15 residues in the CDR3. The germline V gene encodes CDR1 MNHEY and CDR2 SVGAGI. V lost 6 bases and J 1 base, leaving 15 bases between the germline ends. The chain's CDR3 is CASRWGSQENTEAFF. CDR3 coding DNA: TGTGCCAGCAGGTGGGGATCACAGGAGAACACTGAAGCTTTCTTT.

In DNA form, the CDR3 reads TGTGCCAGCAGTGAGTCCGGGGGGGCAGGCTACAATGAGCAGTTCTTC. It translates to CASSESGGAGYNEQFF. J is TRBJ2-1 and V is TRBV6-1; 8 bases line up with TRBD2. Germline V gene data show CDR1 as MNHNS and CDR2 as SASEGT. V dropped 3 bases and J dropped 3; count of bases not matched to a gene: 7. There are 16 residues in the CDR3.

J is TRBJ1-2 and V is TRBV5-1; maybe TRBD1 (5 bases). V was shortened by 1 base and J by 4 bases, with 14 bases between the two germline ends. CDR1 and CDR2 (germline): SGHRS, YFSETQ. The CDR3 is 15 amino acids. Here the CDR3 DNA reads TGCGCCAGCAGCTTGACCCTCGGGGGGAGCTATGGCTACACCTTC. It specifies CASSLTLGGSYGYTF.

V usage is TRBV27 and J usage is TRBJ1-2, with 8 positions matching TRBD1. V was clipped by 2 bases and J by 4 bases; unmatched bases: 9. CDR3 length: 16 amino acids. The germline V gene has CDR1 MNHEY and CDR2 SMNVEV (reference sequence). The CDR3 is CASSLRLGTGSYGYTF. The CDR3 nucleotides read TGTGCCAGCAGTTTACGCCTCGGGACAGGTTCCTATGGCTACACCTTC.

The chain joins TRBV30 to TRBJ1-2, with unresolved D. Germline values: CDR1 GTSNPN, CDR2 SVGIG (reference sequence). The V gene lost 3 bases and the J gene lost 1 base, with 9 bases spanning the gap. The length of the CDR3 is 13 residues. The CDR3 protein is CAWSLGINYGYTF. The CDR3 nucleotides are TGTGCCTGGAGCCTCGGGATTAACTATGGCTACACCTTC.